The 8 T cell receptor beta chains below come from one sample, sequenced in a study of blood T cell repertoires in COVID-19. Method: immunoSEQ multiplex PCR; TCRdb's copy keeps in-frame clones and lacks some. Of 310,000 or so clones listed, 87% are singletons. What was sequenced was peripheral blood. These receptors all come from a man between 25 and 39 years old with COVID-19, enrolled during active disease.

The V and J genes are TRBV3-1 (or the pseudogene TRBV3-2) and TRBJ2-5, with D possibly matching TRBD2 (5 bases). Germline-derived CDR1 and CDR2 are LGHDT and YNNKEL (reference sequence). CDR3 length: 15 amino acids. The CDR3 DNA sequence: TGTGCTCCGGGCGGAAAGCGGCAAAACCAAGAGACCCAGTACTTC. Residues: CAPGGKRQNQETQYF.

The chain links TRBV27 to TRBJ2-7, with D possibly being TRBD1 (6 bases). Per the germline V gene, CDR1 is MNHEY and CDR2 is SMNVEV (reference sequence). The CDR3 has 15 residues. V was trimmed by 2 bases and J by 3 bases, leaving 14 bases between them. In nucleotides, the CDR3 is TGTGCCAGCAGTTTACTGACAGGCTTACACTACGAGCAGTACTTC. This encodes CASSLLTGLHYEQYF.

A note on this clone: Other DNA variants within this sample encode the same CDR3. The gene calls are TRBV7-9 and TRBJ2-2; D not certain. V lost 2 bases and J lost 2, with 6 bases in between. This CDR3 spans 14 amino acids. Germline V gene lookup returns CDR1 SEHNR and CDR2 FQNEAQ (reference sequence). CDR3 sequence reads: CASSLSFNTGELFF. The CDR3 bases are TGTGCCAGCAGCTTATCGTTTAACACCGGGGAGCTGTTTTTT.

This chain links TRBV3-1 (or the pseudogene TRBV3-2) with TRBJ2-2; D call uncertain. Trimming took off 0 bases at V and 6 bases at J, with 11 bases between the two ends. Germline values: CDR1 LGHDT, CDR2 YNNKEL (reference sequence). The CDR3 contains 15 residues. The CDR3 nucleotides read TGTGCCAGCAGCCAAGATCTCGTACGGGCCGGGGAGCTGTTTTTT. Translation: CASSQDLVRAGELFF.

V gene TRBV30 combines with J gene TRBJ2-1; 13 nucleotides line up with TRBD2. CDR3 length: 16 amino acids. The V gene's germline CDR1 is GTSNPN and CDR2 SVGIG (reference sequence). Trimming cost V 0 bases and J 6 bases; bases outside gene matches: 5. CDR3 DNA sequence: TGTGCCTGGAGTGTAGGGTGGACTAGCGGGAGCAATGAGCAGTTCTTC. Protein sequence: CAWSVGWTSGSNEQFF.

The chain couples TRBV4-3 to TRBJ1-2, with D maybe TRBD1 (6 bases). CDR1 and CDR2 (germline): LGHNA, YSLEER. Trimming pared 0 bases from V and 7 bases from J, leaving 12 bases between. This CDR3 is built from 14 residues. CDR3 in amino acids: CASSQDAGQSGYTF. CDR3 nucleotide sequence: TGCGCCAGCAGCCAAGATGCCGGACAGAGTGGCTACACCTTC.

The chain couples TRBV5-1 to TRBJ2-7; D might be TRBD2 (6 bases). The CDR3 is made up of 14 amino acids. V was pared by 0 bases and J by 5 bases, with 12 bases between. CDR1 is SGHRS, CDR2 YFSETQ, per germline. The CDR3 bases are TGCGCCAGCAGCTTGGGGGGCGGGGCCCACGAGCAGTACTTC. This codes for CASSLGGGAHEQYF.

This chain links TRBV6-6 with TRBJ2-2; 9 nucleotides match TRBD1. Germline CDR1 reads MNHNY; CDR2 reads SVGAGI (reference sequence). Unmatched junction bases numbered 5, after V lost 5 bases and J lost 1 base. This CDR3 is 16 amino acids long. DNA for the CDR3: TGTGCCAGCAGTGCACCGGGACAGGGGAACACCGGGGAGCTGTTTTTT. Protein: CASSAPGQGNTGELFF.